The 31 T cell receptor beta chains listed next were all sequenced from one sample in a study of siplizumab effects on memory and regulatory T cells. The assay was immunoSEQ multiplex PCR, and TCRdb's table has in-frame clones only and misses some. The sample lists around 94,000 clones; approximately 90% were seen once. The sequenced sample was CD4+ T cells sorted from blood. The source of these receptors is a human donor in good health.

This chain joins TRBV7-9 and TRBJ1-1; unclear D gene. The ends were cut back, 2 bases at V and 14 bases at J, with 15 bases in the middle. The germline CDR1 and CDR2 sequences are SEHNR and FQNEAQ (reference sequence). This CDR3 is 12 amino acids long. CDR3 DNA: TGTGCCAGCAGCTTAAGCTACCGGGATTTCTTCTTT. Translated, it gives CASSLSYRDFFF.

This chain connects TRBV6-1 to TRBJ1-1, with 7 bases identical to TRBD1. V lost 6 bases, J lost 1 base, and 2 bases stayed unmatched. The CDR3 contains 13 residues. The germline V gene has CDR1 MNHNS and CDR2 SASEGT. Here the CDR3 DNA reads TGTGCCAGCAGCGGGACAGCGAACACTGAAGCTTTCTTT. This sequence encodes CASSGTANTEAFF.

The chain is built from TRBV10-2 and TRBJ1-5; 7 nucleotides match TRBD1. The ends lost 10 bases at V and 5 bases at J; junction bases unmatched: 5. This CDR3 is built from 12 residues. Germline CDR1 reads WSHSY; CDR2 reads SAAADI. DNA for the CDR3: TGCGCCACCGGGACAGTAGATCAGCCCCAGCATTTT. Its protein is CATGTVDQPQHF.

The V and J genes are TRBV28 and TRBJ1-2; 9 positions agree with TRBD1. The junction had 7 bases not matched to a gene; V was cut back by 3 bases and J by 5 bases. CDR1 and CDR2 from the germline V gene are MDHEN and SYDVKM. The CDR3 length is 15 residues. The CDR3 loop is CASSFTGQGPYGYTF. As DNA, the CDR3 is TGTGCCAGCAGTTTCACGGGACAGGGTCCTTATGGCTACACCTTC.

J is TRBJ2-5 and V is TRBV4-1; TRBD1 matches at 9 bases. The junction had 11 bases not matched to a gene; V was cut back by 7 bases and J by 5 bases. The germline V gene has CDR1 MGHRA and CDR2 YSYEKL. This CDR3 has 15 amino acids. The CDR3 coding sequence is TGCGCCAGCACAAACAGGGGGCCTTGTGTGGAGACCCAGTACTTC. Its translation is CASTNRGPCVETQYF.

In its sample, this clone was seen once. This sequence joins TRBV29-1 and TRBJ1-2, with D unclear. CDR3 size: 13 residues. Germline values: CDR1 SQVTM, CDR2 ANQGSEA. Trimming stripped 2 bases from V and 4 bases from J, with 11 bases between. This chain's CDR3 is CSVELGSSYGYTF. As DNA, the CDR3 is TGCAGCGTTGAATTGGGGTCCTCCTATGGCTACACCTTC.

The chain couples TRBV5-1 to TRBJ2-3, with D possibly being TRBD1 or TRBD2 (6 bases each). The CDR3 is made up of 17 amino acids. Trimming removed 0 bases at V and 4 bases at J, with 18 bases between. Germline-derived CDR1 and CDR2 are SGHRS and YFSETQ. The CDR3 DNA sequence: TGCGCCAGCAGCTTGGATGTCGGGGGCACTTCCGCAGATACGCAGTATTTT. Translation: CASSLDVGGTSADTQYF.

The sample holds one count of this clone. The chain links TRBV4-1 to TRBJ1-1; possibly TRBD1 for D (5 bases). Germline V gene sequence: CDR1 MGHRA, CDR2 YSYEKL. The CDR3 has 17 amino acids. The V and J ends lost 3 bases and 5 bases respectively, with 22 bases between them. Here the CDR3 DNA reads TGCGCCAGCAGCCAGATGGGGACGGCGCAGGGTTGGACTGAAGCTTTCTTT. This sequence encodes CASSQMGTAQGWTEAFF.

The chain joins TRBV28 to TRBJ1-4, with 11 bases aligning to TRBD1. Germline CDR1 is MDHEN and CDR2 is SYDVKM. The CDR3 is made up of 15 amino acids. With 8 bases clipped from V and 10 bases from J, the junction kept 12 bases outside the gene matches. CDR3 in DNA: TGTGCCAGCGGAGGACAGGGGGCGATTGGGGGAAAACTGTTTTTT. Translating gives CASGGQGAIGGKLFF.

This chain uses TRBV6-5 with TRBJ1-4; a possible D gene is TRBD1 (5 bases). CDR1 is MNHEY and CDR2 is SVGAGI in the germline V gene. This CDR3 spans 13 amino acids. V lost 6 bases and J 2 bases, leaving 7 bases between the germline ends. CDR3 amino acids: CASSGGTNEKLFF. Written as DNA, the CDR3 is TGTGCCAGCAGCGGGGGGACTAATGAAAAACTGTTTTTT.

The chain couples TRBV18 to TRBJ2-3; D unclear. Germline V gene data show CDR1 as KGHSH and CDR2 as LQKENI. V was trimmed by 0 bases and J by 1 base, leaving 5 bases between them. This CDR3 spans 14 amino acids. The CDR3 nucleotides read TGTGCCAGCTCACCACCGAAGGGCACAGATACGCAGTATTTT. Protein product: CASSPPKGTDTQYF.

The rearrangement uses TRBV7-7 and TRBJ2-3, with D unresolved. CDR3 length: 14 amino acids. Germline-derived CDR1 and CDR2 are SSHAT and FNYEAQ (reference sequence). The V and J ends lost 5 bases and 0 bases respectively, with 9 bases between them. The CDR3 nucleotides read TGTGCCAGCAGCCACGGACCTAGCACAGATACGCAGTATTTT. This codes for CASSHGPSTDTQYF.

The chain has TRBV6-5 and TRBJ2-3, with 7 bases fitting TRBD2. V gave up 2 bases and J gave up 3 bases; unmatched junction bases: 5. The CDR3 contains 15 residues. Germline CDR1 reads MNHEY; CDR2 reads SVGAGI. CDR3 bases: TGTGCCAGCAGTTACAAGGGAGGGCCTACAGATACGCAGTATTTT. It codes for CASSYKGGPTDTQYF.

In its sample, this clone was seen a few times. The V call is TRBV7-2, the J call TRBJ2-5; D not certain. The CDR3 has 14 amino acids. Germline CDR1 reads SGHTA; CDR2 reads FQGNSA. V lost 6 bases to trimming and J lost 4 bases, with 15 bases between them. CDR3 protein: CASSLRTSGETQYF. The CDR3 DNA reads as TGTGCCAGCAGTTTACGGACCTCGGGAGAGACCCAGTACTTC.

The V call is TRBV29-1, the J call TRBJ1-1, with D possibly TRBD1 on 6 matching bases. Trimming shortened V by 7 bases and J by 6 bases, and 15 bases separated the two germline ends. The CDR3 has 12 residues. Per the germline V gene, CDR1 is SQVTM and CDR2 is ANQGSEA. The CDR3 here is CSGRQVNAEAFF. In DNA, the CDR3 is TGCAGCGGACGACAGGTTAACGCTGAAGCTTTCTTT. Full variable domain (remainder filled in from reference TRBV29-1 and TRBJ1-1): SAVISQKPSRDICQRGTSLTIQCQVDSQVTMMFWYRQQPGQSLTLIATANQGSEATYESGFVIDKFPISRPNLTFSTLTVSNMSPEDSSIYLCSGRQVNAEAFFGQGTRLTVV.

The V gene is TRBV5-1, the J gene TRBJ2-5; D remains ambiguous. The CDR3 is 11 residues long. Germline V lookup: CDR1 SGHRS, CDR2 YFSETQ. V was trimmed by 5 bases and J by 1 base, leaving 3 bases between them. The CDR3 DNA follows: TGCGCCAGCAGTGGCCAAGAGACCCAGTACTTC. This codes for CASSGQETQYF.

The rearrangement links TRBV28 to TRBJ2-1; no firm D call. The V and J ends lost 1 base and 0 bases respectively, with 10 bases between them. CDR3 length equals 16 residues. The V gene's germline CDR1 is MDHEN and CDR2 SYDVKM. The CDR3 nucleotides read TGTGCCAGCAGTTTATATCGTACGGCCTCCTACAATGAGCAGTTCTTC. Translated: CASSLYRTASYNEQFF.

This chain's CDR3 is CASSPGQVYEQYF. The DNA of the CDR3 is TGTGCCAGCAGCCCGGGACAGGTCTACGAGCAGTACTTC. V usage is TRBV28 and J usage is TRBJ2-7; 8 nucleotides agree with TRBD1. The germline gives CDR1 MDHEN, CDR2 SYDVKM. CDR3 size: 13 residues. V shed 6 bases, J shed 3 bases, and the junction held 4 bases outside the gene matches.

In this sample, this clone turned up once. The chain combines TRBV15 with TRBJ2-1; perhaps D is TRBD1 or TRBD2 (5 bases each). Germline V CDR1 and CDR2: LNHNV, YYDKDF (reference sequence). The CDR3 is 18 amino acids. V lost 0 bases and J lost 4, with 19 bases in between. The CDR3: CATSRDLGTARAYNEQFF. In DNA, the CDR3 is TGTGCCACCAGCAGAGATCTTGGGACGGCCCGGGCTTACAATGAGCAGTTCTTC. Drawing the rest from reference TRBV15 and TRBJ2-1, the complete variable domain is DAMVIQNPRYQVTQFGKPVTLSCSQTLNHNVMYWYQQKSSQAPKLLFHYYDKDFNNEADTPDNFQSRRPNTSFCFLDIRSPGLGDTAMYLCATSRDLGTARAYNEQFFGPGTRLTVL.

The chain recombines TRBV27 with TRBJ2-7, with 8 bases fitting TRBD1. Trimming at V came to 5 bases and at J to 4 bases, leaving 10 bases not matched to a gene. CDR1 is MNHEY and CDR2 is SMNVEV in the germline V gene (reference sequence). This CDR3 is built from 15 residues. The CDR3 spells CASSLVWDRTYEQYF. DNA for the CDR3: TGTGCCAGCAGTCTCGTTTGGGACAGGACTTACGAGCAGTACTTC.

V usage is TRBV28 and J usage is TRBJ2-5, with 9 bases that match TRBD2. The CDR3 loop spans 14 amino acids. V lost 6 bases, J lost 5 bases, and 7 bases stayed unmatched. The germline CDR1 and CDR2 sequences are MDHEN and SYDVKM. This chain's CDR3 is CASRGGLARETQYF. The DNA of the CDR3 is TGTGCCAGCAGGGGGGGACTAGCTAGGGAGACCCAGTACTTC.

The chain joins TRBV27 to TRBJ1-2, with D possibly matching TRBD1 (5 bases). There are 14 residues in the CDR3. Germline V lookup: CDR1 MNHEY, CDR2 SMNVEV (reference sequence). Trimming stripped 2 bases from V and 6 bases from J, with 13 bases between. In nucleotides, the CDR3 is TGTGCCAGCAGTTTAGACAGACTTACGAATGGCTACACCTTC. Protein sequence: CASSLDRLTNGYTF.

The rearrangement joins TRBV10-3 to TRBJ2-3; D not resolved. The CDR3 length is 16 residues. With 7 bases removed from V and 2 bases from J, the gap between germline ends came to 19 bases. CDR1 is ENHRY and CDR2 is SYGVKD in the germline V gene. The CDR3 coding sequence is TGTGCCATCAAGGGCGGAACGGTTACGAACACAGATACGCAGTATTTT. This gives the protein CAIKGGTVTNTDTQYF.

J is TRBJ2-7 and V is TRBV28; 13 bases align to TRBD2. CDR1 is MDHEN and CDR2 is SYDVKM in the germline V gene. V gave up 6 bases and J gave up 0 bases; unmatched junction bases: 17. The CDR3 loop spans 20 amino acids. CDR3 in amino acids: CASSTLPGTSGMSGSYEQYF. Here the CDR3 DNA reads TGTGCCAGCAGCACCTTACCCGGGACTAGCGGGATGTCGGGCTCCTACGAGCAGTACTTC.

The J gene is TRBJ2-1, the V gene TRBV5-1, with 7 bases matching TRBD2. Germline CDR1 is SGHRS and CDR2 is YFSETQ. Trimming at V came to 0 bases and at J to 10 bases, leaving 4 bases not matched to a gene. The CDR3 is 13 residues long. CDR3 residues: CASSLVVGREQFF. As DNA, the CDR3 is TGCGCCAGCAGCTTGGTTGTCGGGAGGGAGCAGTTCTTC.

This clone has a single count. V is TRBV7-9 and J is TRBJ2-1; no firm D call. The CDR3 extends over 12 amino acids. V was shortened by 7 bases and J by 5 bases, with 9 bases between the two germline ends. From germline, CDR1 is SEHNR and CDR2 FQNEAQ (reference sequence). CDR3 in amino acids: CASMRADNEQFF. As DNA, the CDR3 is TGTGCCAGCATGAGAGCCGACAATGAGCAGTTCTTC. Full variable domain (missing parts from reference TRBV7-9 and TRBJ2-1): DTGVSQNPRHKITKRGQNVTFRCDPISEHNRLYWYRQTLGQGPEFLTYFQNEAQLEKSRLLSDRFSAERPKGSFSTLEIQRTEQGDSAMYLCASMRADNEQFFGPGTRLTVL.

V gene TRBV25-1 combines with J gene TRBJ2-2; weak D call: TRBD1 (5 bases). The V end lost 2 bases, the J end lost 6 bases, and 10 bases lay between the germline ends. Germline V gene data show CDR1 as MGHDK and CDR2 as SYGVNS. CDR3 length: 14 amino acids. CDR3 sequence: CASSEVGLAGELFF. The DNA of the CDR3 is TGTGCCAGCAGTGAAGTGGGGCTCGCCGGGGAGCTGTTTTTT.

The chain has TRBV15 and TRBJ1-4; a weak D match, TRBD1 (6 bases). The CDR3 loop spans 15 amino acids. Trimming took 3 bases from V and 7 from J, leaving 15 bases between them. The germline V gene encodes CDR1 LNHNV and CDR2 YYDKDF (reference sequence). CDR3: CATSSRRGAGEKLFF. The CDR3 DNA reads as TGTGCCACCAGCAGCAGACGGGGGGCAGGTGAAAAACTGTTTTTT. Filled out from reference TRBV15 and TRBJ1-4, the complete variable domain reads DAMVIQNPRYQVTQFGKPVTLSCSQTLNHNVMYWYQQKSSQAPKLLFHYYDKDFNNEADTPDNFQSRRPNTSFCFLDIRSPGLGDTAMYLCATSSRRGAGEKLFFGSGTQLSVL.

The chain recombines TRBV28 with TRBJ1-5; 9 nucleotides align to TRBD1. The CDR3 has 15 residues. CDR1 and CDR2 (germline): MDHEN, SYDVKM. J was trimmed by 3 bases and V by 7 bases; bases with no gene match: 7. CDR3 nucleotide sequence: TGTGCCAGCATCCACCGGACAGGGGCCAATCAGCCCCAGCATTTT. Protein sequence: CASIHRTGANQPQHF.

The rearrangement uses TRBV5-4 and TRBJ2-2, with D possibly TRBD1 on 6 matching bases. This CDR3 has 15 amino acids. The V and J ends lost 4 bases and 5 bases respectively, with 15 bases between them. Germline values: CDR1 SGHNT, CDR2 YYREEE (reference sequence). CDR3 amino acids: CASSRNRERTGELFF. Here the CDR3 DNA reads TGTGCCAGCAGCCGGAACAGGGAAAGAACCGGGGAGCTGTTTTTT.

V is TRBV5-1 and J is TRBJ2-1; D not resolved. Deletions cut 4 bases from V and 11 bases from J, with 13 bases between. Looked up from germline, CDR1 is SGHRS and CDR2 is YFSETQ. The CDR3 totals 12 residues. CDR3 amino acids: CASSLWGGKQFF. The DNA for the CDR3 is TGCGCCAGCAGCCTGTGGGGTGGAAAGCAGTTCTTC.